Listed below are T cell receptor beta chains from one sample, sequenced in a study of OX40 agonist ivuxolimab in advanced cancers. TCRdb's table, derived via immunoSEQ multiplex PCR, lists solely in-frame clones and lacks some. This table has roughly 70,000 clones, around 86% appearing once. The sample was CD4+ or CD8+ T cells sorted from blood, taken in a trial of the OX40 agonist ivuxolimab. These receptors originate from an adult with an advanced solid tumor such as melanoma, head and neck, liver or kidney cancer. Both conserved end residues are part of each CDR3. The D gene is left open where the match is weak. Clone size is shown for a subset of rows, as once, few, many or a class of expanded clone.

TRBD2,TRBV30,NA,TRBJ2-7,CAWERDLTYEQYF,TGTGCCTGGGAGCGGGACCTAACCTACGAGCAGTACTTC
TRBD1,TRBV18,NA,TRBJ1-4,CASSPRSGTGDEKLFF,TGTGCCAGCTCACCAAGATCCGGGACAGGGGACGAAAAACTGTTTTTT
TRBD2,TRBV9,NA,TRBJ2-1,CASSLGGGSGYNEQFF,TGTGCCAGCAGCCTGGGGGGAGGGAGCGGATACAATGAGCAGTTCTTC
NA,TRBV16,NA,TRBJ2-5,CASSQFRESKTQYF,TGTGCCAGCAGCCAATTTAGGGAGTCGAAGACCCAGTACTTC
NA,TRBV5-5,NA,TRBJ1-5,CASSLGRLDNQPQHF,TGTGCCAGCAGCTTGGGCAGACTCGACAATCAGCCCCAGCATTTT
TRBD2,TRBV11-3,NA,TRBJ2-1,CASSSSGTSGGDSYNEQFF,TGTGCCAGCAGCTCCTCTGGGACTAGCGGGGGGGACTCCTACAATGAGCAGTTCTTC
TRBD2,TRBV27,NA,TRBJ2-7,CASSGWTSGLGYEQYF,TGTGCCAGCAGTGGTTGGACTAGCGGTCTTGGCTACGAGCAGTACTTC
NA,TRBV7-2,NA,TRBJ1-5,CASRMYSNQPQHF,TGTGCCAGCAGGATGTATAGCAATCAGCCCCAGCATTTT
NA,TRBV9,NA,TRBJ2-2,CASSKTGSRYTGELFF,TGTGCCAGCAGCAAAACCGGGAGCCGGTATACCGGGGAGCTGTTTTTT
NA,TRBV2,NA,TRBJ2-3,CASSRTGDTQYF,TGTGCCAGCAGCCGGACTGGAGATACGCAGTATTTT
NA,TRBV2,NA,TRBJ2-1,CASSPTGTQGFNEQFF,TGTGCCAGCAGCCCTACCGGGACCCAGGGGTTCAATGAGCAGTTCTTC
NA,TRBV19,NA,TRBJ1-2,CASINGYTF,TGTGCCAGTATTAATGGCTACACCTTC
TRBD1,TRBV7-2,once,TRBJ1-6,CASSSIELTGRGSPLHF,TGTGCCAGCAGCTCCATAGAATTGACAGGGAGGGGATCACCCCTCCACTTT
TRBD2,TRBV30,NA,TRBJ2-3,CAWSTGGGTDTQYF,TGTGCCTGGAGTACGGGAGGGGGCACAGATACGCAGTATTTT
TRBD2,TRBV7-2,NA,TRBJ2-1,CASRLAGSNEQFF,TGTGCCAGCAGACTAGCGGGAAGCAATGAGCAGTTCTTC
TRBD2,TRBV30,NA,TRBJ2-7,CAWIGLAGGEQYF,TGTGCCTGGATCGGACTAGCGGGAGGTGAGCAGTACTTC
TRBD2,TRBV30,NA,TRBJ2-7,CAWSVRTWGLAGDYEQYF,TGTGCCTGGAGTGTCAGGACTTGGGGACTAGCGGGAGACTACGAGCAGTACTTC
TRBD2,TRBV5-5,NA,TRBJ2-7,CASSPARSGGTYEQYF,TGTGCCAGCAGCCCCGCCAGGAGCGGGGGTACCTACGAGCAGTACTTC
TRBD2,TRBV11-2,NA,TRBJ2-2,CASSKLAGSNTGELFF,TGTGCCAGCAGCAAACTAGCGGGATCGAACACCGGGGAGCTGTTTTTT
TRBD2,TRBV5-4,NA,TRBJ2-1,CASSSQLAGGPNNEQFF,TGTGCCAGCAGCTCGCAACTAGCGGGGGGGCCCAACAATGAGCAGTTCTTC
NA,TRBV6-5,NA,TRBJ2-7,CASSYQTSAYEQYF,TGTGCCAGCAGTTACCAGACTTCCGCCTACGAGCAGTACTTC
NA,TRBV11-2,NA,TRBJ2-2,CASTDLARNTGELFF,TGTGCCAGCACCGACCTAGCGAGAAACACCGGGGAGCTGTTTTTT
NA,TRBV9,NA,TRBJ1-3,CASSGTKTDRSGNTIYF,TGTGCCAGCAGCGGTACAAAGACGGACCGCTCTGGAAACACCATATATTTT